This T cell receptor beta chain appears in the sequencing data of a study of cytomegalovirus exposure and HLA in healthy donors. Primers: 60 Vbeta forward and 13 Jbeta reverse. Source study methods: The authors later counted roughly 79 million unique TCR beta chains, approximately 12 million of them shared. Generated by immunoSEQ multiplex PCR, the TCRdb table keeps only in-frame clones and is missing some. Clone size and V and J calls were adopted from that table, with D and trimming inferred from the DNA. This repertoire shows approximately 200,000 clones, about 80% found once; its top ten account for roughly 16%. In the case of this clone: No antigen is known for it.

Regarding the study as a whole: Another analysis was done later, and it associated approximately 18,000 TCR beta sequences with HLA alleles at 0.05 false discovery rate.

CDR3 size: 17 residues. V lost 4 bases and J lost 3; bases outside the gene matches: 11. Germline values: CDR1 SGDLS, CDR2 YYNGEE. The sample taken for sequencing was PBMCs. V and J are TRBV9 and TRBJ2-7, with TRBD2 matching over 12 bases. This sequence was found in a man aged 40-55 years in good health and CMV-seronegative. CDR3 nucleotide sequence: TGTGCCAGCAGCTCGAGCCCGAGGACTAGCGGGAACTACGAGCAGTACTTC. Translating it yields CASSSSPRTSGNYEQYF.